Following are 26 T cell receptor beta chains from one sample sequenced in a study of blood T cell repertoires in COVID-19. Sequencing used immunoSEQ multiplex PCR; TCRdb keeps in-frame clones, though not all of them. Here the sample spans 310,000 or so clones, approximately 87% being singletons. What was sequenced was peripheral blood. Receptors originate from a woman between 50 and 59 years old with active or convalescent COVID-19.

This rearrangement joins TRBV4-1 to TRBJ1-4; D is unclear. The length of the CDR3 is 14 residues. In germline, CDR1 is MGHRA, CDR2 YSYEKL. Trimming stripped 4 bases from V and 5 bases from J, with 11 bases between. CDR3 bases: TGCGCCAGCAGCCCGCTACCATACAATGAAAAACTGTTTTTT. Amino acids: CASSPLPYNEKLFF.

The genes are TRBV6-5 and TRBJ2-2, with 9 nucleotides matching TRBD1. This CDR3 spans 15 amino acids. V lost 10 bases to trimming and J lost 6 bases; unmatched junction nucleotides: 12. The germline CDR1 and CDR2 sequences are MNHEY and SVGAGI. CDR3 amino acids: CATLTGGSFAGELFF. CDR3 coding DNA: TGTGCCACCTTGACAGGGGGATCTTTCGCCGGGGAGCTGTTTTTT.

The chain carries TRBV16 and TRBJ2-7, with 7 bases lining up with TRBD1. This CDR3 has 14 residues. V was clipped by 4 bases and J by 6 bases; unmatched bases: 9. The germline V gene has CDR1 KGHSY and CDR2 FQNENV. In DNA, the CDR3 is TGTGCCAGCAGCCCTGGGACAGCACTGTTCGAGCAGTACTTC. This codes for CASSPGTALFEQYF.

The genes are TRBV11-3 and TRBJ2-3; TRBD1 matches 9 bases. With 0 bases clipped from V and 3 bases from J, the junction kept 7 bases outside the gene matches. Germline V gives CDR1 SGHNT, CDR2 YENEEA. CDR3 length equals 17 residues. CDR3 protein: CASSLDRDRVYTDTQYF. The CDR3 region has the DNA TGTGCCAGCAGCTTAGACCGGGACAGGGTATATACAGATACGCAGTATTTT.

V and J are TRBV7-2 and TRBJ1-4, with D perhaps TRBD1 (6 bases). Germline CDR1 is SGHTA and CDR2 is FQGNSA. The V gene lost 5 bases and the J gene lost 8 bases, with 15 bases spanning the gap. The CDR3 consists of 14 residues. This chain's CDR3 is CASSATGPLEKLFF. CDR3 nucleotide sequence: TGTGCCAGCAGCGCCACAGGGCCCCTCGAAAAACTGTTTTTT.

This sequence joins TRBV7-9 and TRBJ1-1; D is perhaps TRBD1 (6 bases). This CDR3 region has 16 residues. Germline CDR1 is SEHNR and CDR2 is FQNEAQ (reference sequence). Trimming stripped 4 bases from V and 5 bases from J, with 20 bases between. CDR3: CASSYRARVSDTEAFF. The CDR3, as DNA: TGTGCCAGCAGCTACAGGGCCCGGGTGTCGGATACTGAAGCTTTCTTT. The entire variable domain, with the rest obtained from reference TRBV7-9 and TRBJ1-1, is as follows: DTGVSQNPRHKITKRGQNVTFRCDPISEHNRLYWYRQTLGQGPEFLTYFQNEAQLEKSRLLSDRFSAERPKGSFSTLEIQRTEQGDSAMYLCASSYRARVSDTEAFFGQGTRLTVV.

The chain links TRBV11-3 to TRBJ2-3; 7 bases map to TRBD2. CDR1 and CDR2 from the germline V gene are SGHNT and YENEEA. The CDR3 is made up of 12 amino acids. The V segment lost 4 bases and the J segment 10 bases; nucleotides outside the gene matches: 5. In nucleotides, the CDR3 is TGTGCCAGCAGCTCCGCGGGGGTGGCGCAGTATTTT. It yields the protein CASSSAGVAQYF.

This rearrangement joins TRBV3-1 (or the pseudogene TRBV3-2) to TRBJ1-3; the match to TRBD1 covers 7 bases. With V trimmed by 4 bases and J by 3 bases, 12 bases remained unmatched. The CDR3 has 17 residues. Germline V gene data show CDR1 as LGHDT and CDR2 as YNNKEL (reference sequence). The CDR3 DNA reads TGTGCCAGCAGCCCGTCCGACAGGGTTTCGTTTGGAAACACCATATATTTT. Encoded protein: CASSPSDRVSFGNTIYF.

The rearrangement uses TRBV18 and TRBJ1-1; 7 nucleotides line up with TRBD1. Unmatched junction bases numbered 4, after V lost 0 bases and J lost 0 bases. The CDR3 consists of 16 residues. Germline-derived CDR1 and CDR2 are KGHSH and LQKENI. CDR3: CASSPPLQGMNTEAFF. CDR3 coding DNA: TGTGCCAGCTCACCACCGTTACAGGGGATGAACACTGAAGCTTTCTTT.

V usage is TRBV27 and J usage is TRBJ2-3; D is unclear. The CDR3 length is 13 residues. Per germline, CDR1 MNHEY and CDR2 SMNVEV (reference sequence). The V end was cut by 0 bases, the J end by 10 bases, with 11 bases between. DNA for the CDR3: TGTGCCAGCAGTTTATCTAGTTTTCGCCCGCAGTATTTT. It yields the protein CASSLSSFRPQYF.

The chain couples TRBV6-2 or TRBV6-3 to TRBJ2-1; 8 bases align to TRBD2. Germline values: CDR1 MNHEY, CDR2 SVGEGT. The CDR3 consists of 19 residues. With V trimmed by 2 bases and J by 1 base, 13 bases remained unmatched. Here the CDR3 DNA reads TGTGCCAGCAGTTACGCCTTCCCGCAGCGGGAGAAATCCTACAATGAGCAGTTCTTC. Its translation is CASSYAFPQREKSYNEQFF.

With regard to this clone: Distinct nucleotide sequences in the sample also encode this CDR3. This chain uses TRBV5-4 with TRBJ2-2; 7 positions agree with TRBD2. After removal of 4 bases from V and 2 bases from J, the junction contained 5 bases not matched to a gene. Per the germline V gene, CDR1 is SGHNT and CDR2 is YYREEE (reference sequence). The CDR3 consists of 15 residues. This CDR3 is CASSPGGTNTGELFF. The CDR3 nucleotides are TGTGCCAGCAGCCCCGGGGGGACTAACACCGGGGAGCTGTTTTTT.

V gene TRBV24-1 combines with J gene TRBJ2-5, with 12 bases matching TRBD2. The germline V gene has CDR1 KGHDR and CDR2 SFDVKD. Trimming removed 1 base from V and 2 bases from J; junction bases left unmatched: 10. The CDR3 length is 19 residues. The chain's CDR3 is CATSDFTSGRSRAQETQYF. CDR3 coding DNA: TGTGCCACCAGTGATTTCACTAGCGGGAGGTCGCGCGCGCAAGAGACCCAGTACTTC.

The rearrangement uses TRBV6-2 or TRBV6-3 and TRBJ1-1, with 10 bases fitting TRBD1. J gave up 2 bases and V 7 bases, and 7 bases lay outside the gene matches. There are 15 residues in the CDR3. Germline V gives CDR1 MNHEY, CDR2 SVGEGT. The DNA of the CDR3 is TGTGCCAGCAACCCGACAGGGGGCGGTAACACTGAAGCTTTCTTT. This encodes CASNPTGGGNTEAFF.

This chain links TRBV27 with TRBJ1-2; 7 nucleotides line up with TRBD1. This CDR3 has 17 amino acids. J gave up 0 bases and V 1 base, and 8 bases lay outside the gene matches. Per the germline V gene, CDR1 is MNHEY and CDR2 is SMNVEV (reference sequence). CDR3 residues: CASSLYVGQETNYGYTF. The CDR3 bases are TGTGCCAGCAGTTTATACGTTGGACAGGAGACTAACTATGGCTACACCTTC.

V gene TRBV12-5 combines with J gene TRBJ2-1; the D gene is possibly TRBD1 (5 bases). CDR3 length equals 12 residues. V was trimmed by 6 bases and J by 12 bases, leaving 15 bases between them. The germline CDR1 and CDR2 sequences are LGHNT and FRNRAP. This CDR3 is CASGDNWGRQFF. The CDR3 DNA follows: TGTGCTAGTGGGGACAATTGGGGAAGGCAGTTCTTC. Using reference TRBV12-5 and TRBJ2-1 for the parts outside the CDR3, the full variable domain is DARVTQTPRHKVTEMGQEVTMRCQPILGHNTVFWYRQTMMQGLELLAYFRNRAPLDDSGMPKDRFSAEMPDATLATLKIQPSEPRDSAVYFCASGDNWGRQFFGPGTRLTVL.

This chain uses TRBV6-5 with TRBJ1-6; tentatively, D is TRBD1 (6 bases). Trimming removed 2 bases from V and 7 bases from J, with 15 bases in between. The V gene's germline CDR1 is MNHEY and CDR2 SVGAGI. This CDR3 is built from 16 residues. Here the CDR3 reads CASSYDRRGGNSPLHF. CDR3 DNA: TGTGCCAGCAGTTACGACAGGCGGGGAGGGAATTCACCCCTCCACTTT.

The chain combines TRBV29-1 with TRBJ2-7; 7 bases align to TRBD1. The length of the CDR3 is 13 residues. With 5 bases clipped from V and 2 bases from J, the junction kept 6 bases outside the gene matches. CDR1 and CDR2 from the germline V gene are SQVTM and ANQGSEA. The CDR3 here is CSVRQGETYEQYF. The CDR3 DNA reads as TGCAGCGTTCGACAGGGAGAAACCTACGAGCAGTACTTC.

The V call is TRBV11-1, the J call TRBJ2-2, with a tentative D call TRBD1 (5 bases). Trimming took off 2 bases at V and 0 bases at J, with 7 bases between the two ends. Germline assignment: CDR1 SGHAT and CDR2 FQDESV (reference sequence). The CDR3 loop spans 15 amino acids. The CDR3 loop is CASSLQGTNTGELFF. In DNA, the CDR3 is TGTGCCAGCAGCTTACAGGGTACGAACACCGGGGAGCTGTTTTTT.

The V and J genes are TRBV5-4 and TRBJ2-1; 13 nucleotides align to TRBD2. CDR1 SGHNT and CDR2 YYREEE come from the germline V gene (reference sequence). The V gene end was trimmed by 2 bases and the J gene end by 7 bases; junction bases not matched to a gene: 3. The CDR3 covers 15 residues. CDR3 DNA sequence: TGTGCCAGCAGCTTAACTAGCGGGGGGGCTAATGAGCAGTTCTTC. Residues: CASSLTSGGANEQFF.

This sequence joins TRBV29-1 and TRBJ1-2; no clear D. Trimming left V 1 base short and J 6 bases short, with 9 bases between. The CDR3 runs 12 residues. Germline V gene data show CDR1 as SQVTM and CDR2 as ANQGSEA. CDR3 protein: CSVEGRRDGYTF. DNA of the CDR3: TGCAGCGTTGAAGGACGGAGGGATGGCTACACCTTC.

This clone showed up just a few times. J is TRBJ1-2 and V is TRBV2, with D unresolved. The germline V gene has CDR1 SNHLY and CDR2 FYNNEI. CDR3 length equals 12 residues. Between the trimmed V and J ends, which lost 8 bases and 4 bases, there was a span of 11 bases. CDR3 amino acids: CASLRSGYGYTF. In DNA form, the CDR3 reads TGTGCCAGCTTAAGGAGCGGCTATGGCTACACCTTC.

The count of this clone is one. The chain is built from TRBV2 and TRBJ1-5; D is undetermined. CDR1 is SNHLY, CDR2 FYNNEI, per germline. The V end lost 8 bases, the J end lost 5 bases, and 13 bases lay between the germline ends. The CDR3 consists of 13 residues. The chain's CDR3 is CASAAESHQPQHF. The CDR3 DNA reads as TGTGCCAGCGCGGCAGAGTCGCATCAGCCCCAGCATTTT. The full variable domain, completed using reference TRBV2 and TRBJ1-5, is EPEVTQTPSHQVTQMGQEVILRCVPISNHLYFYWYRQILGQKVEFLVSFYNNEISEKSEIFDDQFSVERPDGSNFTLKIRSTKLEDSAMYFCASAAESHQPQHFGDGTRLSIL.

The CDR3 loop reads CASSFGGGTTSGGARTQYF. The CDR3 bases are TGTGCCAGCAGCTTCGGAGGCGGAACGACTAGCGGGGGGGCTAGGACCCAGTACTTC. V usage is TRBV5-4 and J usage is TRBJ2-5; TRBD2 agrees at 14 bases. Germline CDR1 SGHNT, CDR2 YYREEE (reference sequence). CDR3 size: 19 residues. V shed 2 bases, J shed 7 bases, and the junction held 16 bases outside the gene matches. Variable domain in full (rest from reference TRBV5-4 and TRBJ2-5): ETGVTQSPTHLIKTRGQQVTLRCSSQSGHNTVSWYQQALGQGPQFIFQYYREEENGRGNFPPRFSGLQFPNYSSELNVNALELDDSALYLCASSFGGGTTSGGARTQYFGPGTRLLVL.

This rearrangement joins TRBV7-2 to TRBJ2-5; D is perhaps TRBD1 (6 bases). Deletions cut 1 base from V and 5 bases from J, with 17 bases between. The CDR3 loop spans 16 amino acids. Germline-derived CDR1 and CDR2 are SGHTA and FQGNSA. The CDR3 bases are TGTGCCAGCAGCTTAGGGGCCCCAGGGGTCGGGGAGACCCAGTACTTC. This sequence encodes CASSLGAPGVGETQYF.

V is TRBV21-1 and J is TRBJ2-1; the DNA was not used to check the table's D call, TRBD1. TRBV21-1 constitutes a pseudogene. The CDR3 runs 14 residues. CDR3 loop: CASSVVAVYNEQFF. For the CDR3, the DNA is TGTGCCAGCAGCGTCGTGGCAGTTTACAATGAGCAGTTCTTC.